The next 8 T cell receptor beta chains were all read from a single sample in a study of memory CD4+ T cells and cytomegalovirus serostatus. The sort gate was single viable CD3+CD4+CD8-CD45RO+ cells for memory CD4+ T cells. Clones were sequenced by immunoSEQ multiplex PCR, and TCRdb holds only the in-frame ones, with some missing. The table records 35,000 to 50,000 clones, 70% to 80% of them present only once. The sample taken for sequencing was memory CD4+ T cells from blood. The receptors here all came from an adult in good health and CMV-seronegative.

V is TRBV30 and J is TRBJ2-5; 9 nucleotides line up with TRBD1. The closer fit of TRBJ2-7 to the DNA end suggests the J call may be wrong. The CDR3 contains 15 residues. Germline V gives CDR1 GTSNPN, CDR2 SVGIG (reference sequence). CDR3 loop: CAWINRDRASYEQYF. Written as DNA, the CDR3 is TGTGCCTGGATCAACCGGGACAGGGCCAGCTACGAGCAGTACTTC.

This chain uses TRBV4-3 with TRBJ2-7, with TRBD2 matching 7 bases. The CDR3 totals 16 residues. From germline, CDR1 is LGHNA and CDR2 YSLEER. The V segment lost 0 bases and the J segment 2 bases; nucleotides outside the gene matches: 7. This CDR3 is CASSQDFAGVPYEQYF. The CDR3 DNA sequence: TGCGCCAGCAGCCAAGATTTTGCGGGAGTCCCCTACGAGCAGTACTTC.

The gene calls are TRBV28 and TRBJ1-5; 7 nucleotides match TRBD1. CDR1 is MDHEN and CDR2 is SYDVKM in the germline V gene. The V and J ends lost 4 bases and 3 bases, in that order; junction bases with no gene match: 12. The CDR3 totals 17 residues. DNA of the CDR3: TGTGCCAGCAGTTCCCACGACAGGGCCAGGGTCAATCAGCCCCAGCATTTT. Protein: CASSSHDRARVNQPQHF.

The chain recombines TRBV2 with TRBJ2-5, with D perhaps being TRBD1 or TRBD2 (6 bases each). CDR3 length equals 12 residues. Looked up from germline, CDR1 is SNHLY and CDR2 is FYNNEI. Trimming removed 6 bases at V and 4 bases at J, with 9 bases between. This CDR3 reads CASRGGSETQYF. For the CDR3, the DNA is TGTGCCAGCAGAGGGGGGTCAGAGACCCAGTACTTC.

The chain combines TRBV5-6 with TRBJ2-7; the match to TRBD1 covers 7 bases. V lost 4 bases and J lost 5; bases outside the gene matches: 3. This CDR3 spans 12 amino acids. CDR1 is SGHDT, CDR2 YYEEEE, per germline. CDR3 coding DNA: TGTGCCAGCAGCGGGGACAGCCACGAGCAGTACTTC. Its translation is CASSGDSHEQYF.

The V and J genes are TRBV28 and TRBJ2-3, with 8 nucleotides matching TRBD1. Germline V CDR1 and CDR2: MDHEN, SYDVKM. The CDR3 is 14 amino acids. V shed 6 bases and J 6 bases; nucleotides not matched to a gene: 8. The CDR3 nucleotides are TGTGCCAGCAGCAAGGCCTACAGGGGGGATACGCAGTATTTT. It encodes CASSKAYRGDTQYF.

The gene calls are TRBV7-9 and TRBJ1-4; weak D call: TRBD1 (5 bases). Germline-derived CDR1 and CDR2 are SEHNR and FQNEAQ (reference sequence). CDR3 length: 16 residues. Trimming pared 1 base from V and 2 bases from J, leaving 11 bases between. The CDR3 DNA sequence: TGTGCCAGCAGCTTAGTTGTGGGGGTGACTAATGAAAAACTGTTTTTT. Translation: CASSLVVGVTNEKLFF.

This clone was seen a handful of times. Distinct nucleotide sequences in the sample also encode this CDR3. The V and J genes are TRBV27 and TRBJ2-5; the match to TRBD1 covers 12 bases. V lost 4 bases, J lost 5 bases, and 5 bases stayed unmatched. CDR3 size: 15 residues. The germline V gene encodes CDR1 MNHEY and CDR2 SMNVEV (reference sequence). CDR3 sequence (DNA): TGTGCCAGCAGTTCCGGGACAGGGGGCGTGGAGACCCAGTACTTC. This gives the protein CASSSGTGGVETQYF.